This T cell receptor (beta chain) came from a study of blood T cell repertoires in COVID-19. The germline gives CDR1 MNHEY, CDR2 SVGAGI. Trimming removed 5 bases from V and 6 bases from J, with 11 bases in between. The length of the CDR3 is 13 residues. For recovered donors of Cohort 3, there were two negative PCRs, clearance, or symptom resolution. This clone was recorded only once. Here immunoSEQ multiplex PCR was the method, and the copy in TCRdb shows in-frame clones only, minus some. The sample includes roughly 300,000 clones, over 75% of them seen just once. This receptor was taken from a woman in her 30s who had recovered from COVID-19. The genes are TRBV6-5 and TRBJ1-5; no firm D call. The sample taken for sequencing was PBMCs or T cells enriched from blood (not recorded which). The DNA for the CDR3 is TGTGCCAGCAGTCAGTCCGAGGGTCAGCCCCAGCATTTT. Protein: CASSQSEGQPQHF.